This T cell receptor beta chain was captured by sequencing in a study of T cells in Graves' hyperthyroidism and ophthalmopathy (dated by TCRdb to 2018 to 2020). Background for the entire study: To identify TCR V-J signatures that set the groups apart, the researchers used a discovery cohort of 100 patients, made up of 43 with Graves' ophthalmopathy and 55 to 65 with stable Graves' hyperthyroidism. Prospective prediction of ophthalmopathy was tested in an independent validation cohort consisting of roughly 20 hyperthyroidism patients and some 17 patients who later progressed to ophthalmopathy. The approximately 100 discovery patients were randomly divided into training and test sets at a 7:3 ratio. Thyroid tissue and blood T-cell repertoires from more than 5 Graves' hyperthyroidism patients were also compared in the study. Once sampling was done, hyperthyroidism patients were given methimazole at a starting dose of 30 mg daily, whereas ophthalmopathy patients were given high-dose intravenous methylprednisolone. The paper describes TCR Vbeta CDR3 sequencing of 135 peripheral blood samples, made up of 43 ophthalmopathy patients, some 80 hyperthyroidism patients and about 17 progressor patients. What the authors observed across the whole study: Sample size was not statistically predetermined, and blinding of investigators to group allocation was not performed. Most expanded thyroid clonotypes (frequency above 0.001) were also detected in blood, suggesting blood repertoires may reflect thyroid immune responses. In cross-validation, a model built on a 13 V-J signature told ophthalmopathy apart from stable hyperthyroidism with over 85% sensitivity and approximately 84% specificity, and in testing the same model reached 80%/75%. During validation, the model predicted progression to ophthalmopathy a median of roughly 7.1 months ahead of onset, with approximately 70% sensitivity and less than 85% specificity.

Measured from the cysteine to the phenylalanine, the CDR3 is 15 residues long. Kept here is only the CDR3 DNA, which spans 45 bases and is read in frame from base 1. Relative to germline, V is missing 0 bases and J is missing 6 bases, with 6 bases of the junction outside any gene match. The germline V gene specifies MRHNA as CDR1 and SNTAGT as CDR2. TCR beta CDR3 regions were amplified from RNA transcripts. For the first round of RT-PCR on the TCR CDR3, the HTBI primer set was used together with the Qiagen OneStep RT-PCR kit. Libraries were constructed in a second round of multiplex PCR, after which size selection and purification were performed. The libraries were sequenced on an Illumina HiSeq2000 using paired-end 100 bp reads. As for the original processing: SOAPnuke was used to process the raw data, with reads discarded if the reads contained adapters or uncalled bases, had a mean Phred below 15, or lacked an exact constant-primer or identifier match. High-quality paired reads were merged using COPE v1.2.5, and each unique nucleotide sequence was defined as a clonotype. Clonotypes were aligned to IMGT TRBV, TRBD and TRBJ reference segments using MiTCR v1.1. Analysis was restricted to V-J combinations with a frequency above 0.0001, which covered 99% to 99.2% of repertoires. A TCS score was defined as the ratio between F50 (clonal expansion) and ExV (chaos), using BLOSUM62-based TCRdist between CDR3 peptides within each V-J. Welch's t-statistics and random forest reduced some 510 V-J features to 13, which were used in a naive Bayes classifier (R e1071). Thyroid-blood repertoire similarity was quantified with the Morisita-Horn index. Starting from the raw public reads, TCRdb applied fastp trimming at Q25, assembled clones with MiXCR and retained in-frame beta chains. Every entry covers one CDR3 protein and lists the most common genes and DNA from its rows. For this entry, the V and J calls and clone size follow TCRdb and not the study's own pipeline. In this sample the table shows 530,000 or so distinct CDR3 sequences, approximately 44% of which occur a single time. The ten top clones hold around 8% of the sample.

On this clonotype itself: Its recognized antigen is unknown. Per-base qualities were not stored, and no clone one base away is much larger.

A patient counted as having stable Graves' hyperthyroidism if no progression to ophthalmopathy occurred over 18 months of follow-up. Hyperthyroidism patients were aged 18 to 65 years and newly diagnosed, with disease duration of less than 2 months. Exclusion was applied to patients with uncontrolled infections, other autoimmune diseases, pregnancy or lactation. Clinical symptoms, serum thyroxine and TRAb, thyroid ultrasound, and orbital computed tomography formed the basis for the diagnoses. Trizol reagent was used to extract total RNA, and RNA quality was then checked on an Agilent 2100 Bioanalyzer.

The chain joins TRBV6-4 to TRBJ1-2, with 8 central nucleotides matching TRBD1. The sample was peripheral blood or thyroid tissue (not recorded which). This receptor was obtained from a woman between 18 and 30 years old with Graves' hyperthyroidism. The sequence in DNA is TGTGCCAGCAGTGACTCGGGCAGGGGGCATGATGGCTACACCTTC. It translates as CASSDSGRGHDGYTF.